The source of this T cell receptor (beta chain) is a study of PD-L1 blockade in urothelial cancer (dated by TCRdb to 2016 to 2017). About the investigation overall: All patients started therapy in about 2014 and received atezolizumab 1,200 mg intravenously every 3 weeks. Pretreatment tumor samples, along with matched peripheral blood collected serially before and after atezolizumab treatment, underwent TCR sequencing. About 10 patients achieved durable clinical benefit and 20 did not. Twenty-nine patients had pretreatment blood TCR-seq, roughly 24 had at least one posttreatment blood collection, and roughly 24 had tumor TCR-seq. In the same patients, pretreatment tumors underwent whole exome sequencing and RNA sequencing in addition to TCR sequencing. An ECOG performance status of 0 or 1 was recorded for the patients, and 0 to 3 prior chemotherapy regimens had been received by the patients. Blood samples were analyzed at two time points: 3 weeks after treatment start (second dose) and 6 weeks after treatment start. A median of about 150,000 T cells and some 84,000 unique TCRs was obtained from blood samples, and a median clonality of roughly 0.08 was observed. Twenty-five of 29 patients were males with bladder-origin urothelial cancer, and about 65% of the roughly 30 reported a prior smoking history. Somatic, immune and clinical correlates of response to PD-L1 blockade with atezolizumab in urothelial cancer were the focus of an exploratory multi-omic analysis. Durable clinical benefit was defined as progression-free survival longer than 6 months, and TCR features were also tested against progression-free and overall survival. The paper's findings and limits, for the study overall: Because the sample size was small (n ≈ 27) and many exploratory analyses were performed, the results are intended to be hypothesis-generating. At 3 weeks after the start of treatment, tumor-associated TCR clones in peripheral blood had expanded more in patients with durable benefit (n of about 20, p = 0.022). Improved progression-free and overall survival was associated with having pretreatment peripheral blood TCR clonality below the median.

To estimate absolute template abundance from read counts, synthetic TCR analog templates were spiked into each PCR. TCRbeta CDR3 regions were amplified from genomic DNA with bias-controlled V and J gene primers using the immunoSEQ assay. Sequencing of rearranged TCRbeta segments was performed at approximately 20X coverage. Regarding the original processing steps: Clustering was used to correct sequencing errors, and CDR3s were annotated against IMGT to assign V, D and J genes. Only productive TCRbeta rearrangements were used in downstream analyses, excluding out-of-frame or stop-codon sequences. Clonality was calculated as one minus the Shannon entropy normalized by the log of the number of unique productive sequences. Fisher's exact test with Benjamini-Hochberg correction, using a cutoff of adjusted p below 0.01, was how clones that differed between time points or between blood and tumor were identified. This is the immuneACCESS table as TCRdb keeps it, with only in-frame sequences that have V and J called. A part of the clones is gone; compared with another copy, unresolved V genes explain less than half, and the rest is unexplained. Clone size and V and J calls were adopted from that table, with D and trimming inferred from the DNA. This sample lists under 40,000 clones; around 89% were detected once. The ten largest make up approximately 2% of the sample.

The cohort included some 30 patients with locally advanced or metastatic urothelial carcinoma who were treated at Memorial Sloan Kettering on a trial protocol. Peripheral blood mononuclear cells were collected pretreatment and during treatment, with between 1 and 8 total time points obtained per patient. The Qiagen DNeasy Blood extraction kit was used to purify genomic DNA from total PBMCs and tumor samples. PBMCs were collected pretreatment and during treatment, and were isolated and stored as previously described. For this chain, trimming is 5 bases at the V end and 2 bases at the J end, and the number of junction bases without a gene match is 8. Counted from cysteine to phenylalanine, this CDR3 has 16 amino acids. Of all the DNA, just the CDR3 is kept, 48 bases in frame from base 1. As encoded in the germline V gene (reference sequence), CDR1 is LNHDA while CDR2 is SQIVND. In regard to this clone: Its recognized antigen is unknown. Per-base qualities were not stored, and no clone one base away is much larger.

This sequence was found in a man between 60 and 75 years old with urothelial cancer. This sequence uses TRBV19 and TRBJ1-5; 8 bases in the middle match TRBD1. This material consisted of PBMCs, taken around atezolizumab (anti-PD-L1) treatment. At the DNA level, the sequence is TGTGCCAGTAGTCCTGACAGGGGCCGCGGCAATCAGCCCCAGCATTTT. The resulting protein is CASSPDRGRGNQPQHF.